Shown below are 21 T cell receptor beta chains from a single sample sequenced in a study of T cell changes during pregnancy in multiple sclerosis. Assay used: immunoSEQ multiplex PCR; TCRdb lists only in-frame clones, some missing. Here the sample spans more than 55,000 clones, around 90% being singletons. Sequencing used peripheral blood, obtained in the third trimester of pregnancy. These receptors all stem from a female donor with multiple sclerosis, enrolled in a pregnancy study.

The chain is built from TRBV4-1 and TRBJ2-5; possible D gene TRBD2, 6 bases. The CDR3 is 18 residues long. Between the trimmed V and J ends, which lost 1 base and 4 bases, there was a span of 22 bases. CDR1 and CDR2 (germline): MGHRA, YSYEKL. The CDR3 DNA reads TGCGCCAGCAGCCAAGTTGAGATTGGCGGGATGCGTGGAGAGACCCAGTACTTC. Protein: CASSQVEIGGMRGETQYF.

In DNA, the CDR3 is TGCGCCAGCAGCGCCGGGACAGGGGGCCACGAGCAGTACTTC. This codes for CASSAGTGGHEQYF. This chain connects TRBV10-1 to TRBJ2-7; 12 bases map to TRBD1. The length of the CDR3 is 14 residues. The germline V gene has CDR1 WNHNN and CDR2 SYGVQD (reference sequence). V gave up 6 bases and J gave up 5 bases; unmatched junction bases: 5.

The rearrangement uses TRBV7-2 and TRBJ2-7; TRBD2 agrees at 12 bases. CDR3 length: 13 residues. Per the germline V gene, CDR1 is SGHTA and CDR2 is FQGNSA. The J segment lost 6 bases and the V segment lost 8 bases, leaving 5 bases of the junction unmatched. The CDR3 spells CASRRLAGVEQYF. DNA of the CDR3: TGTGCCAGCCGAAGACTAGCGGGAGTCGAGCAGTACTTC.

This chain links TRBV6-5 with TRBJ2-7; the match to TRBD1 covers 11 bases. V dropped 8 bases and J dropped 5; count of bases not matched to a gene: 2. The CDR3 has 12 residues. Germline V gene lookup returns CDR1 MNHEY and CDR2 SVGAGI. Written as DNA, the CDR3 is TGTGCCAGCTGGACAGGGGGCAACGAGCAGTACTTC. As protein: CASWTGGNEQYF.

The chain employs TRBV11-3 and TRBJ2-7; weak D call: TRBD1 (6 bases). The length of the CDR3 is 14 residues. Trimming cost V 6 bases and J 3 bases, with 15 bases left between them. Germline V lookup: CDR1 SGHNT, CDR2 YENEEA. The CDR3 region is CASSARVDSYEQYF. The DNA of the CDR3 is TGTGCCAGCAGTGCGAGAGTGGACAGCTACGAGCAGTACTTC. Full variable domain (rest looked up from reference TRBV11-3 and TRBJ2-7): EAGVVQSPRYKIIEKKQPVAFWCNPISGHNTLYWYLQNLGQGPELLIRYENEEAVDDSQLPKDRFSAERLKGVDSTLKIQPAELGDSAVYLCASSARVDSYEQYFGPGTRLTVT.

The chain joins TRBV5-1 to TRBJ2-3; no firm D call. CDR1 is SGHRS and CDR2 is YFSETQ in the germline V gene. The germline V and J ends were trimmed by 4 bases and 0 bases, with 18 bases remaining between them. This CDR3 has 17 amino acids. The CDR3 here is CASSRSSGTSSTDTQYF. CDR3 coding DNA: TGCGCCAGCAGCCGGAGTTCGGGTACCTCTAGCACAGATACGCAGTATTTT.

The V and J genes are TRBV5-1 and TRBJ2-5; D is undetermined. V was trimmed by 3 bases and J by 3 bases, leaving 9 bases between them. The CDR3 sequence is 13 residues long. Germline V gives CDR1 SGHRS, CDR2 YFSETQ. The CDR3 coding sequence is TGCGCCAGCAGCTCTTCCGTTAAAGAGACCCAGTACTTC. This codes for CASSSSVKETQYF.

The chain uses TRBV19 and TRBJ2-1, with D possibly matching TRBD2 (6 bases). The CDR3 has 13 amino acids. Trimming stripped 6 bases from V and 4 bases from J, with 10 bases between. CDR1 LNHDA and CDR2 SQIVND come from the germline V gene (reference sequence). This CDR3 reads CASSRDLYNEQFF. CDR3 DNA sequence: TGTGCCAGTAGCAGGGACTTGTACAATGAGCAGTTCTTC. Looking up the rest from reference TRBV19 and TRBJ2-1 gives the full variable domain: DGGITQSPKYLFRKEGQNVTLSCEQNLNHDAMYWYRQDPGQGLRLIYYSQIVNDFQKGDIAEGYSVSREKKESFPLTVTSAQKNPTAFYLCASSRDLYNEQFFGPGTRLTVL.

In nucleotides, the CDR3 is TGTGCCAGCAGCTTAGCGTTTCGGGAGACCCAGTACTTC. Protein: CASSLAFRETQYF. This chain uses TRBV5-4 with TRBJ2-5; no clear D. This CDR3 spans 13 amino acids. CDR1 is SGHNT, CDR2 YYREEE, per germline (reference sequence). Trimming shortened V by 2 bases and J by 5 bases, and 10 bases separated the two germline ends.

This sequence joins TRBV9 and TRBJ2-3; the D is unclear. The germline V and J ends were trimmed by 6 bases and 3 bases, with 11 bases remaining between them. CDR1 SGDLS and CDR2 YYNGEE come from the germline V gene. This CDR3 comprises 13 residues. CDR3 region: CASTGGVTDTQYF. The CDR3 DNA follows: TGTGCCAGCACCGGTGGAGTGACAGATACGCAGTATTTT.

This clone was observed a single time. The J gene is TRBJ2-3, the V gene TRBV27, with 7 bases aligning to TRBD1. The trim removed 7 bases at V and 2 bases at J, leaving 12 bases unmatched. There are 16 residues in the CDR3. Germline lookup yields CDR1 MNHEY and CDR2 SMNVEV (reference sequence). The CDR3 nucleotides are TGTGCCAGCAATTCACCGAGACAGGGCCCCACAGATACGCAGTATTTT. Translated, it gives CASNSPRQGPTDTQYF.

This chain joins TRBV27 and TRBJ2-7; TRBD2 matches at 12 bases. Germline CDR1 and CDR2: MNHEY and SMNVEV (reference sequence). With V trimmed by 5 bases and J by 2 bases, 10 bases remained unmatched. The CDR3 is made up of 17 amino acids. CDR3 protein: CASSPPRLAGVPYEQYF. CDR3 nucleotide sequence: TGTGCCAGCAGTCCGCCCCGACTAGCGGGAGTCCCCTACGAGCAGTACTTC.

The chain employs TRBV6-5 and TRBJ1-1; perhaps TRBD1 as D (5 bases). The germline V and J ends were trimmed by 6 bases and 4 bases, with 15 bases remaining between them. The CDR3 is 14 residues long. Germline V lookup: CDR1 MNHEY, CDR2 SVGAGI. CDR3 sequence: CASSLSGTTTEAFF. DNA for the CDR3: TGTGCCAGCAGCTTGTCAGGGACTACCACTGAAGCTTTCTTT.

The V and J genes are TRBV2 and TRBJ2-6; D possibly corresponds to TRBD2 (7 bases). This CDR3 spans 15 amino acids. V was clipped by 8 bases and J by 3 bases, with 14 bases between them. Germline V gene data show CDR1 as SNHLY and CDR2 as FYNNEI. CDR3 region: CASFQGGGGANVLTF. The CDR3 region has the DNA TGTGCCAGCTTCCAAGGGGGGGGTGGGGCCAACGTCCTGACTTTC.

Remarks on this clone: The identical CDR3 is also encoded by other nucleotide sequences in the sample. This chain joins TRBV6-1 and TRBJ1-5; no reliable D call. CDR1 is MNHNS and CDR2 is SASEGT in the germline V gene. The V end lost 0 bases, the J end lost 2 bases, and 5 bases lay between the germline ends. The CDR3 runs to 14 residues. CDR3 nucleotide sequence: TGTGCCAGCAGTGAAGCGGGCCGCAATCAGCCCCAGCATTTT. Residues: CASSEAGRNQPQHF.

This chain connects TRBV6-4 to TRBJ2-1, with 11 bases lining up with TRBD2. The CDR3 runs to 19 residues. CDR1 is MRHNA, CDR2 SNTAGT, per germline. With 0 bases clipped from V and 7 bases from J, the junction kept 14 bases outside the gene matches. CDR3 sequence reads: CASSDSSLEASGRMNEQFF. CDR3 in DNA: TGTGCCAGCAGTGACTCGAGTCTTGAGGCTAGCGGGAGGATGAATGAGCAGTTCTTC.

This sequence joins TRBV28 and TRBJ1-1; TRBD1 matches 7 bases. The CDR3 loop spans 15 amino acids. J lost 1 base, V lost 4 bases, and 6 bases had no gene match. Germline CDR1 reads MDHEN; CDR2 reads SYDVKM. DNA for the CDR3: TGTGCCAGCAGTTCCACAGGGGTGGAGAACACTGAAGCTTTCTTT. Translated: CASSSTGVENTEAFF.

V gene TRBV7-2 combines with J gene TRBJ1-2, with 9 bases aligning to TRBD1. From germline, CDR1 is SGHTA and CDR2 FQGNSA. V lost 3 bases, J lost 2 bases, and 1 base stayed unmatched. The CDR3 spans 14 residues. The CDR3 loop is CASSFGTGNYGYTF. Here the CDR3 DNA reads TGTGCCAGCAGCTTTGGGACAGGGAACTATGGCTACACCTTC.

The CDR3 protein is CASSEDRYEQYF. The CDR3, as DNA: TGTGCCAGCAGCGAGGACAGGTACGAGCAGTACTTC. The chain combines TRBV2 with TRBJ2-7; 7 bases are a match to TRBD1. The CDR3 has 12 amino acids. Per the germline V gene, CDR1 is SNHLY and CDR2 is FYNNEI. V lost 6 bases, J lost 4 bases, and 3 bases stayed unmatched.

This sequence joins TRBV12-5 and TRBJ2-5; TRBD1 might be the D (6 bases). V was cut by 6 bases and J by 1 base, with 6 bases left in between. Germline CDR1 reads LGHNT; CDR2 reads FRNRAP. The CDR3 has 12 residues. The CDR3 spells CASGGAQETQYF. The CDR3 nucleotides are TGTGCTAGTGGGGGGGCCCAAGAGACCCAGTACTTC.

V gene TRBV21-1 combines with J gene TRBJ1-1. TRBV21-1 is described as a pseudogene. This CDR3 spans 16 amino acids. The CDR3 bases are TGTGCCAGCAGCAAAGCGAAACGGTTTCTCAACACTGAAGCTTTCTTT. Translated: CASSKAKRFLNTEAFF.